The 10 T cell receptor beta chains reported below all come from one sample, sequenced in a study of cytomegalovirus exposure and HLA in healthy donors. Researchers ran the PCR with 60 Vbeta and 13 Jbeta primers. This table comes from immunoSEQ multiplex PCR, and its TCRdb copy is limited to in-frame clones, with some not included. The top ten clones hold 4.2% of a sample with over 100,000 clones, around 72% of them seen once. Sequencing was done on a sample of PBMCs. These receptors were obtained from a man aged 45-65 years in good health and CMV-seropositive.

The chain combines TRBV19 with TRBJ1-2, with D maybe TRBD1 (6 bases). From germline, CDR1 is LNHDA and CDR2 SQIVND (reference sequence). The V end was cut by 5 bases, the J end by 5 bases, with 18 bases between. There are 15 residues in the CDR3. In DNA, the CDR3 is TGTGCCAGTAGTCGAGGGGGGGGAGGAGAGTATGGCTACACCTTC. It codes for CASSRGGGGEYGYTF.

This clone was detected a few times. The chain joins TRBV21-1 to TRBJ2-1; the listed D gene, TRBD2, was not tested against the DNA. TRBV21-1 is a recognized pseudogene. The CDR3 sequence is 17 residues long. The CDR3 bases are TGTGCCAGCAGCAAAGGCCCAATCCGGCGGACTAGCGGAGAGCAGTTCTTC. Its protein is CASSKGPIRRTSGEQFF.

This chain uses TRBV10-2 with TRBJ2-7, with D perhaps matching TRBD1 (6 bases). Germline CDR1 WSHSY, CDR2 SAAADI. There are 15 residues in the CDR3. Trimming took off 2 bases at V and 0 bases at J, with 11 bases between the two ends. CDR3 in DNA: TGCGCCAGCAGTGAGACAGGGTCGTCCTCCTACGAGCAGTACTTC. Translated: CASSETGSSSYEQYF.

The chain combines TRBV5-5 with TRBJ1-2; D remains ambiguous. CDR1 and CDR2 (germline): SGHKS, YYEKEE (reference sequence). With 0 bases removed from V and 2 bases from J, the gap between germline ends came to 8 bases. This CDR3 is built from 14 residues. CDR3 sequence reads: CASSLVPGNYGYTF. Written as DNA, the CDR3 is TGTGCCAGCAGCTTGGTACCGGGGAACTATGGCTACACCTTC.

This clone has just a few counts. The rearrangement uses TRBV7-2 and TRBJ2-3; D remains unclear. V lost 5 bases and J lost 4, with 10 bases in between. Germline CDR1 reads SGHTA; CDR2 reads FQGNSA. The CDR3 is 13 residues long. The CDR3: CASSREIADTQYF. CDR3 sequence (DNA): TGTGCCAGCAGCCGAGAAATAGCAGATACGCAGTATTTT.

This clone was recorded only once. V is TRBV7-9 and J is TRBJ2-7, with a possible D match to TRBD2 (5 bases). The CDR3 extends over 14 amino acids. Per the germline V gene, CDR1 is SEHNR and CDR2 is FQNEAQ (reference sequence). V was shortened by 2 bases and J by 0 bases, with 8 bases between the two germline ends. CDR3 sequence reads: CASSLSGVSYEQYF. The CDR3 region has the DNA TGTGCCAGCAGCTTAAGCGGAGTCTCCTACGAGCAGTACTTC.

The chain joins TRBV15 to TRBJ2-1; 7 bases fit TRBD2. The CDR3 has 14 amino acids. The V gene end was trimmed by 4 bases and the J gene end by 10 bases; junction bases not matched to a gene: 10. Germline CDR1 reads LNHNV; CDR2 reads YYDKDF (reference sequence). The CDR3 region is CATSTGTGGLEQFF. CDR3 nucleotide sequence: TGTGCCACCAGCACAGGCACGGGGGGTTTGGAGCAGTTCTTC.

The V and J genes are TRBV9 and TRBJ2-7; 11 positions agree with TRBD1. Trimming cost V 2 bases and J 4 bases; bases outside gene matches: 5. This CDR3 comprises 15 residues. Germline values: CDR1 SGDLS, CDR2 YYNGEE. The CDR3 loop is CASSVDRGPGYEQYF. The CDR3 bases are TGTGCCAGCAGCGTGGACAGGGGGCCTGGTTACGAGCAGTACTTC. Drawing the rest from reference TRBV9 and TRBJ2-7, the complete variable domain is DSGVTQTPKHLITATGQRVTLRCSPRSGDLSVYWYQQSLDQGLQFLIQYYNGEERAKGNILERFSAQQFPDLHSELNLSSLELGDSALYFCASSVDRGPGYEQYFGPGTRLTVT.

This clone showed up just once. CDR3 region: CASSQEGGYTF. CDR3 sequence (DNA): TGTGCCAGCAGCCAGGAAGGTGGCTACACCTTC. V gene TRBV5-4 combines with J gene TRBJ1-2; D unresolved. Trimming removed 4 bases from V and 7 bases from J, with 8 bases in between. The CDR3 runs to 11 residues. The germline V gene encodes CDR1 SGHNT and CDR2 YYREEE (reference sequence). The variable domain in full, with the rest retrieved from reference TRBV5-4 and TRBJ1-2, is ETGVTQSPTHLIKTRGQQVTLRCSSQSGHNTVSWYQQALGQGPQFIFQYYREEENGRGNFPPRFSGLQFPNYSSELNVNALELDDSALYLCASSQEGGYTFGSGTRLTVV.

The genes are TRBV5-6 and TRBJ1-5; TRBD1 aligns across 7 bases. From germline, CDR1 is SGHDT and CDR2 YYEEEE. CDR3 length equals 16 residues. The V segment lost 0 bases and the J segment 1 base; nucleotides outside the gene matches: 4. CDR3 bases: TGTGCCAGCAGCTTGGCTGCAGGGGGAAGCAATCAGCCCCAGCATTTT. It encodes CASSLAAGGSNQPQHF.